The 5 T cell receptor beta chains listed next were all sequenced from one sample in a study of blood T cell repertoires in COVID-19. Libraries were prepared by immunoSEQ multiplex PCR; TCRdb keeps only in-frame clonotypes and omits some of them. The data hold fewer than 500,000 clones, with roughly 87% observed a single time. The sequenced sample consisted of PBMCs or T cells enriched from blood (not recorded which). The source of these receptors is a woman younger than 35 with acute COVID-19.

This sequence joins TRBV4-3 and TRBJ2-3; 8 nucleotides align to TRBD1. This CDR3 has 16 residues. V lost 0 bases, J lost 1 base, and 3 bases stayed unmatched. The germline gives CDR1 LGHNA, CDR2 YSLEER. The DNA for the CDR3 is TGCGCCAGCAGCCAAGATCAGGGACAGGGCACAGATACGCAGTATTTT. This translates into CASSQDQGQGTDTQYF.

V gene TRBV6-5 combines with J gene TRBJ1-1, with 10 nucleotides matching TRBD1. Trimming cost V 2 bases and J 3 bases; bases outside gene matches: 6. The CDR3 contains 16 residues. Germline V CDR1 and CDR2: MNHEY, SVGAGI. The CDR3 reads CASSYGTGVADTEAFF. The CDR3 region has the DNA TGTGCCAGCAGTTACGGGACAGGGGTTGCGGACACTGAAGCTTTCTTT.

This CDR3 is CASSKNRGGRTEAFF. For the CDR3, the DNA is TGTGCCAGCAGCAAAAACAGGGGCGGGCGCACTGAAGCTTTCTTT. This chain links TRBV7-6 with TRBJ1-1, with 7 bases aligning to TRBD1. The germline gives CDR1 SGHVS, CDR2 FNYEAQ. V lost 5 bases to trimming and J lost 4 bases; unmatched junction nucleotides: 10. The CDR3 sequence is 15 residues long.

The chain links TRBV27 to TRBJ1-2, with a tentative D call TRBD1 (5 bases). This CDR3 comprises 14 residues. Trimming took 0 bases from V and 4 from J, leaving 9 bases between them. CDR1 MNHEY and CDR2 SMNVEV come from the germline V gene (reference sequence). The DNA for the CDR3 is TGTGCCAGCAGTTTATCTTCAGGGCTCTATGGCTACACCTTC. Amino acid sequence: CASSLSSGLYGYTF.

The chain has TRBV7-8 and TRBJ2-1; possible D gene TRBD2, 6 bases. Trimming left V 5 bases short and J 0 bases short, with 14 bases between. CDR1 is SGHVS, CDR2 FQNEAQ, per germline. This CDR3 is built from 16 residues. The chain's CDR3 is CASSPQLAASYNEQFF. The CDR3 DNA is TGTGCCAGCAGCCCCCAACTAGCCGCCTCCTACAATGAGCAGTTCTTC. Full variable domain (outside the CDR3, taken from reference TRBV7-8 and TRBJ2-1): GAGVSQSPRYKVAKRGQDVALRCDPISGHVSLFWYQQALGQGPEFLTYFQNEAQLDKSGLPSDRFFAERPEGSVSTLKIQRTQQEDSAVYLCASSPQLAASYNEQFFGPGTRLTVL.